Each of the 27 T cell receptor beta chains below was sequenced from the same sample in a study of regulatory T cells in long-lasting Graves disease. According to the study, TCR beta libraries were built with iRepertoire HTBI primers and CDR3-region Arm-PCR. TCRdb redid the calling of the multiplex PCR reads with MiXCR, one entry per CDR3 protein. The sample shows over 300,000 distinct CDR3 sequences, about 20% of them seen only once. As to time point: persistent/refractory GD, antithyroid drugs over 5 years with positive TRAb. PBMCs provided the RNA from which the TCR library was made. The starting material was peripheral blood mononuclear cells (PBMCs), obtained when the disease was refractory, from a patient treated with antithyroid drugs. The receptors shown here come from a female donor with Graves disease.

This clonotype has just a few counts. This chain joins TRBV6-2 or TRBV6-3 and TRBJ2-3; D unclear. Trimming took off 4 bases at V and 2 bases at J, with 10 bases between the two ends. The germline V gene encodes CDR1 MNHEY and CDR2 SVGEGT. The CDR3 has 14 amino acids. The CDR3 nucleotides are TGTGCCAGCAGTTGCGCCCTTGACACAGATACGCAGTATTTT. The encoded protein is CASSCALDTDTQYF.

This clonotype was seen repeatedly, ten times or more. CDR3 sequence: CASSYGQAQETQYF. The CDR3 nucleotides read TGTGCCAGCAGTTACGGGCAGGCCCAAGAGACCCAGTACTTC. The V gene is TRBV6-5, the J gene TRBJ2-5; D not resolved. Germline V CDR1 and CDR2: MNHEY, SVGAGI. V was trimmed by 2 bases and J by 1 base, leaving 8 bases between them. This CDR3 is 14 amino acids long.

V gene TRBV6-1 combines with J gene TRBJ2-7; TRBD2 matches 12 bases. The V gene end was trimmed by 6 bases and the J gene end by 6 bases; junction bases not matched to a gene: 9. The CDR3 is made up of 15 amino acids. The germline V gene encodes CDR1 MNHNS and CDR2 SASEGT. The CDR3, as DNA: TGTGCCAGCAGCCAACTAGCGGGAGGCTCTGGCGAGCAGTACTTC. This gives the protein CASSQLAGGSGEQYF.

This clonotype was seen at least ten times. This chain uses TRBV15 with TRBJ2-7; TRBD1 might be the D (6 bases). Germline-derived CDR1 and CDR2 are LNHNV and YYDKDF (reference sequence). The V and J ends lost 2 bases and 2 bases respectively, with 13 bases between them. The CDR3 consists of 15 residues. The CDR3 reads CATSRTGTNAYEQYF. The CDR3 bases are TGTGCCACCAGCAGAACCGGGACAAACGCCTACGAGCAGTACTTC. Supplemented by reference TRBV15 and TRBJ2-7, the full variable domain reads DAMVIQNPRYQVTQFGKPVTLSCSQTLNHNVMYWYQQKSSQAPKLLFHYYDKDFNNEADTPDNFQSRRPNTSFCFLDIRSPGLGDTAMYLCATSRTGTNAYEQYFGPGTRLTVT.

The chain couples TRBV18 to TRBJ1-5; D possibly corresponds to TRBD1 (5 bases). Trimming left V 2 bases short and J 3 bases short, with 14 bases between. Germline assignment: CDR1 KGHSH and CDR2 LQKENI. This CDR3 has 16 residues. Here the CDR3 DNA reads TGTGCCAGCTCACCAAACGACAGTAAACCCAATCAGCCCCAGCATTTT. Translation: CASSPNDSKPNQPQHF.

This clonotype showed up just a few times. V is TRBV5-1 and J is TRBJ1-5; weak D call: TRBD1 (6 bases). CDR3 length: 16 amino acids. Trimming removed 0 bases from V and 1 base from J, with 11 bases in between. Germline V gives CDR1 SGHRS, CDR2 YFSETQ. The CDR3, as DNA: TGCGCCAGCAGCTTGGGCGGGACACTGAGCAATCAGCCCCAGCATTTT. Translation: CASSLGGTLSNQPQHF.

This clonotype was seen at least ten times. The J gene is TRBJ2-7, the V gene TRBV12-3 or TRBV12-4; 7 bases agree with TRBD1. The CDR3 is made up of 13 amino acids. V was clipped by 6 bases and J by 4 bases; unmatched bases: 6. This CDR3 reads CASSRDSNYEQYF. Here the CDR3 DNA reads TGTGCCAGCAGCAGGGACAGCAATTACGAGCAGTACTTC.

The sample holds many counts of this clonotype. This chain joins TRBV3-1 and TRBJ2-7; D gene ambiguous. Looked up from germline, CDR1 is LGHDT and CDR2 is YNNKEL (reference sequence). V was cut by 9 bases and J by 2 bases, with 8 bases left in between. The CDR3 length is 11 residues. The CDR3 nucleotides read TGTGCCAGATCATATGCCTACGAGCAGTACTTC. Protein: CARSYAYEQYF.

The chain combines TRBV5-1 with TRBJ2-7; maybe TRBD1 (5 bases). V was pared by 0 bases and J by 3 bases, with 13 bases between. Germline V CDR1 and CDR2: SGHRS, YFSETQ. The CDR3 loop spans 15 amino acids. As DNA, the CDR3 is TGCGCCAGCAGCTTGGGGGCGACAGCAATCTACGAGCAGTACTTC. Translating it yields CASSLGATAIYEQYF.

This clonotype was counted a few times. V gene TRBV19 combines with J gene TRBJ1-4, with D maybe TRBD1 (5 bases). CDR3 length: 14 residues. V was pared by 4 bases and J by 7 bases, with 13 bases between. Germline-derived CDR1 and CDR2 are LNHDA and SQIVND (reference sequence). CDR3: CASSTGRWAEKLFF. The DNA for the CDR3 is TGTGCCAGTAGTACGGGACGATGGGCTGAAAAACTGTTTTTT.

This clonotype was detected only a few times. The J gene is TRBJ2-1, the V gene TRBV2; unclear D gene. Germline-derived CDR1 and CDR2 are SNHLY and FYNNEI. Trimming removed 4 bases at V and 9 bases at J, with 4 bases between. The CDR3 length is 10 residues. The CDR3, as DNA: TGTGCCAGCAGTGGCAGTGAGCAGTTCTTC. This sequence encodes CASSGSEQFF.

The chain employs TRBV4-1 and TRBJ2-4; D gene ambiguous. The V gene's germline CDR1 is MGHRA and CDR2 YSYEKL. The V gene lost 2 bases and the J gene lost 7 bases, with 9 bases spanning the gap. This CDR3 region has 13 residues. The CDR3 here is CASSQLIGNIQYF. In DNA form, the CDR3 reads TGCGCCAGCAGCCAATTGATTGGGAACATTCAGTACTTC.

Ten or more counts support this clonotype. J is TRBJ1-1 and V is TRBV3-1; TRBD1 is a possible D gene (5 bases). V was trimmed by 4 bases and J by 11 bases, leaving 23 bases between them. The CDR3 consists of 15 residues. Germline V gene data show CDR1 as LGHDT and CDR2 as YNNKEL (reference sequence). DNA for the CDR3: TGTGCCAGCAGCCCCACCGGGACCGATATTGTGAGGGCTTTCTTT. Its protein product is CASSPTGTDIVRAFF.

In this sample, this clonotype turned up many times. This chain uses TRBV7-9 with TRBJ1-6, with 9 bases identical to TRBD1. Germline CDR1 SEHNR, CDR2 FQNEAQ (reference sequence). The trim removed 5 bases at V and 8 bases at J, leaving 10 bases unmatched. The CDR3 sequence is 16 residues long. CDR3 amino acids: CASSHPPGQGYSPLHF. In DNA, the CDR3 is TGTGCCAGCAGCCACCCACCGGGACAGGGTTATTCACCCCTCCACTTT.

The genes are TRBV4-1 and TRBJ2-3, with 10 bases matching TRBD2. The ends lost 0 bases at V and 3 bases at J; junction bases unmatched: 3. The CDR3 totals 16 residues. Per germline, CDR1 MGHRA and CDR2 YSYEKL. For the CDR3, the DNA is TGCGCCAGCAGCCAAGAAGCGGGGGGGGGTACAGATACGCAGTATTTT. The encoded protein is CASSQEAGGGTDTQYF.

The table lists this clonotype with a few counts. V is TRBV7-9 and J is TRBJ1-2, with D unclear. V was trimmed by 5 bases and J by 3 bases, leaving 10 bases between them. Looked up from germline, CDR1 is SEHNR and CDR2 is FQNEAQ (reference sequence). The CDR3 loop spans 13 amino acids. This chain's CDR3 is CASSPDLYYGYTF. The CDR3 nucleotides are TGTGCCAGCAGCCCTGACCTCTACTATGGCTACACCTTC.

The chain couples TRBV19 to TRBJ1-5; maybe TRBD1 (5 bases). Germline V gene data show CDR1 as LNHDA and CDR2 as SQIVND (reference sequence). CDR3 length equals 13 residues. V was pared by 5 bases and J by 7 bases, with 12 bases between. CDR3 sequence reads: CASSRGWGQPQHF. The CDR3 bases are TGTGCCAGTAGTCGTGGGTGGGGGCAGCCCCAGCATTTT.

Turning to this clonotype: One junction end disagrees with the germline gene, perhaps due to a read error. The rearrangement joins TRBV27 to TRBJ1-2, with D possibly being TRBD1 (5 bases). Germline V lookup: CDR1 MNHEY, CDR2 SMNVEV (reference sequence). The CDR3 is 15 amino acids. The CDR3 reads CASSLGGGSKYGYTF. CDR3 DNA: TGTGCCAGCAGTTTAGGGGGGGGATCTAAATATGGCTACACCTTC.

Here the CDR3 reads CASSSPRGQGAQHF. CDR3 coding DNA: TGTGCCAGCAGCTCCCCCCGAGGACAGGGGGCCCAGCATTTT. J is TRBJ1-5 and V is TRBV12-3 or TRBV12-4; 10 bases fit TRBD1. The V gene end was trimmed by 6 bases and the J gene end by 11 bases; junction bases not matched to a gene: 10. The CDR3 extends over 14 amino acids.

This clonotype came up many times. J is TRBJ1-2 and V is TRBV29-1; TRBD1 aligns across 7 bases. The CDR3 sequence is 13 residues long. The ends lost 3 bases at V and 5 bases at J; junction bases unmatched: 6. Per germline, CDR1 SQVTM and CDR2 ANQGSEA. The CDR3 DNA is TGCAGCGTTGATATCGGGACAGATTATGGCTACACCTTC. It yields the protein CSVDIGTDYGYTF.

This chain uses TRBV6-2 or TRBV6-3 with TRBJ2-7, with D maybe TRBD2 (5 bases). CDR1 and CDR2 from the germline V gene are MNHEY and SVGEGT. V dropped 6 bases and J dropped 4 bases, with 13 bases sitting between them. The CDR3 consists of 13 residues. Written as DNA, the CDR3 is TGTGCCAGCAGCCGACTGCGGGTATACGAGCAGTACTTC. Translating it yields CASSRLRVYEQYF.

The chain combines TRBV19 with TRBJ2-7, with TRBD2 as a possible D gene (6 bases). This CDR3 comprises 15 residues. The V and J ends lost 3 bases and 6 bases respectively, with 18 bases between them. Germline CDR1 reads LNHDA; CDR2 reads SQIVND (reference sequence). The CDR3 sequence is CASSIPLAGSSEQYF. CDR3 in DNA: TGTGCCAGTAGTATCCCTCTGGCGGGGTCTAGCGAGCAGTACTTC.

The genes are TRBV6-2 or TRBV6-3 and TRBJ2-5; the match to TRBD1 covers 8 bases. V dropped 6 bases and J dropped 1; count of bases not matched to a gene: 16. The CDR3 is 18 amino acids. Germline values: CDR1 MNHEY, CDR2 SVGEGT. CDR3 in DNA: TGTGCCAGCAGACGACTCTATGGGAACAGGGGGATCCAAGAGACCCAGTACTTC. Encoded protein: CASRRLYGNRGIQETQYF.

This clonotype was counted ten times or more. The rearrangement links TRBV10-3 to TRBJ2-7; 7 bases map to TRBD1. Germline values: CDR1 ENHRY, CDR2 SYGVKD. Trimming took 0 bases from V and 3 from J; bases not matched to a gene: 5. This CDR3 has 15 amino acids. Written as DNA, the CDR3 is TGTGCCATCAGTGAGTCGGACAGGCGGTTCTACGAGCAGTACTTC. Protein sequence: CAISESDRRFYEQYF.

This clonotype was detected a few times. The V and J genes are TRBV5-1 and TRBJ2-4; 16 nucleotides line up with TRBD2. Germline CDR1 and CDR2: SGHRS and YFSETQ. V trimming: 5 bases; J trimming: 3 bases; junction bases outside the gene matches: 8. The CDR3 runs 18 residues. CDR3 region: CASSTGLAGGQGKNIQYF. DNA for the CDR3: TGCGCCAGCAGTACGGGACTAGCGGGGGGGCAGGGCAAAAACATTCAGTACTTC.

V usage is TRBV28 and J usage is TRBJ2-7; 7 positions match TRBD2. V was clipped by 3 bases and J by 0 bases; unmatched bases: 8. The CDR3 has 16 residues. Germline-derived CDR1 and CDR2 are MDHEN and SYDVKM. The CDR3 DNA follows: TGTGCCAGCAGTTTCGAGTGGGACTACAGCTCCTACGAGCAGTACTTC. It encodes CASSFEWDYSSYEQYF.

This clonotype showed up just a few times. V is TRBV6-2 or TRBV6-3 and J is TRBJ1-3; D perhaps matches TRBD1 (5 bases). The germline gives CDR1 MNHEY, CDR2 SVGEGT. The CDR3 covers 15 residues. Trimming removed 5 bases from V and 4 bases from J, with 15 bases in between. CDR3 sequence: CASSGSQVSGNTIYF. The CDR3 nucleotides are TGTGCCAGCAGTGGCTCACAGGTGTCAGGAAACACCATATATTTT.